Shown below are 7 T cell receptor beta chains from a single sample sequenced in a study of blood T cell repertoires in COVID-19. Only in-frame clones appear in the TCRdb table, and some are missing; sequencing was by immunoSEQ multiplex PCR. This table holds about 300,000 clones, nearly 90% found once. The source material was PBMCs or T cells enriched from blood (not recorded which). All receptors come from a woman aged 45-60 years who had been exposed to COVID-19.

This rearrangement joins TRBV3-1 (or the pseudogene TRBV3-2) to TRBJ1-1; the D gene is possibly TRBD1 (6 bases). The CDR3 runs 14 residues. From germline, CDR1 is LGHDT and CDR2 YNNKEL (reference sequence). Trimming pared 1 base from V and 4 bases from J, leaving 10 bases between. CDR3 coding DNA: TGTGCCAGCAGCCAAGTCAGGGGTAGCACTGAAGCTTTCTTT. It specifies CASSQVRGSTEAFF.

Only a few counts were recorded for this clone. One end of the junction fails to match germline, which may point to a read error. This chain connects TRBV10-3 to TRBJ2-1; 10 bases agree with TRBD1. This CDR3 is built from 14 residues. Germline-derived CDR1 and CDR2 are ENHRY and SYGVKD. The CDR3 loop reads CATSKGQGSNEQFF. For the CDR3, the DNA is TGTGCCACCAGTAAGGGACAGGGGTCCAATGAGCAGTTCTTC.

This chain uses TRBV11-1 with TRBJ1-6; a possible D gene is TRBD1 (5 bases). V lost 4 bases and J 9 bases, leaving 10 bases between the germline ends. The CDR3 is 13 amino acids. The germline CDR1 and CDR2 sequences are SGHAT and FQDESV (reference sequence). CDR3 nucleotide sequence: TGTGCCAGCAGCTCAATGGGGGGTTCACCCCTCCACTTT. This sequence encodes CASSSMGGSPLHF.

The genes are TRBV30 and TRBJ2-1; D is undetermined. V lost 4 bases and J lost 4, with 5 bases in between. Germline CDR1 and CDR2: GTSNPN and SVGIG (reference sequence). The CDR3 sequence is 11 residues long. The CDR3 sequence is CAWNGYNEQFF. CDR3 nucleotide sequence: TGTGCCTGGAACGGTTACAATGAGCAGTTCTTC.

The rearrangement uses TRBV28 and TRBJ1-4; D not resolved. This CDR3 has 14 amino acids. V lost 3 bases and J lost 0, with 5 bases in between. In germline, CDR1 is MDHEN, CDR2 SYDVKM. Here the CDR3 reads CASSFYATNEKLFF. The CDR3, as DNA: TGTGCCAGCAGTTTTTATGCAACTAATGAAAAACTGTTTTTT.

The chain links TRBV18 to TRBJ2-3, with TRBD2 identical over 9 bases. The CDR3 has 16 residues. V trimming: 1 base; J trimming: 2 bases; junction bases outside the gene matches: 4. From germline, CDR1 is KGHSH and CDR2 LQKENI. The CDR3 region is CASSPRRGGNTDTQYF. DNA of the CDR3: TGTGCCAGCTCACCACGGCGGGGGGGCAACACAGATACGCAGTATTTT.

The chain is built from TRBV4-2 and TRBJ1-4; D not resolved. Looked up from germline, CDR1 is LGHNA and CDR2 is YNFKEQ. The CDR3 length is 14 residues. Trimming removed 5 bases from V and 4 bases from J, with 11 bases in between. The CDR3 spells CASSGVGFNEKLFF. CDR3 DNA: TGTGCCAGCAGCGGCGTGGGCTTTAATGAAAAACTGTTTTTT.